The 30 T cell receptor beta chains below come from one sample, sequenced in a study of T cells in Graves' hyperthyroidism and ophthalmopathy. Researchers amplified the TCR beta CDR3 regions from RNA transcripts. The HTBI primer set served for first-round RT-PCR of the TCR CDR3. TCRdb processed the multiplex PCR reads anew with MiXCR; each CDR3 protein has one entry. The sample lists more than 300,000 distinct CDR3 sequences; 15% to 20% were seen once. The sequencing input was blood. These receptors originate from a woman in her twenties or thirties with Graves' hyperthyroidism that later progressed to Graves' ophthalmopathy.

This clonotype showed up many times. This sequence joins TRBV2 and TRBJ1-2; D is unresolved. V was clipped by 4 bases and J by 7 bases, with 10 bases between them. This CDR3 contains 12 residues. Germline CDR1 is SNHLY and CDR2 is FYNNEI. The CDR3 DNA reads TGTGCCAGCAGTGCCTTGGCAGCTGGCTACACCTTC. Protein sequence: CASSALAAGYTF.

Note on this clonotype: This clone may be a read error of a much larger clone one base away. The chain uses TRBV18 and TRBJ2-1; weak D call: TRBD1 (7 bases). From germline, CDR1 is KGHSH and CDR2 LQKENI. The ends were cut back, 6 bases at V and 6 bases at J, with 21 bases in the middle. CDR3 length equals 16 residues. CDR3 sequence: CASSEAGGRDPNEQFF. CDR3 DNA sequence: TGTGCCAGCTCGGAAGCAGGGGGGCGCGACCCCAATGAGCAGTTCTTC.

This clonotype was detected ten times or more. V usage is TRBV29-1 and J usage is TRBJ2-7; 12 positions match TRBD1. The CDR3 consists of 15 residues. V was pared by 6 bases and J by 2 bases, with 8 bases of the junction left unmatched. CDR1 is SQVTM and CDR2 is ANQGSEA in the germline V gene. The CDR3 here is CSVRFRDRGPYEQYF. The CDR3 region has the DNA TGCAGCGTCAGATTCCGGGACAGGGGGCCCTACGAGCAGTACTTC.

The chain couples TRBV5-1 to TRBJ2-7, with a tentative D call TRBD2 (6 bases). The CDR3 has 14 amino acids. Looked up from germline, CDR1 is SGHRS and CDR2 is YFSETQ. The V and J ends lost 1 base and 4 bases respectively, with 12 bases between them. The CDR3 loop is CASSLTRENYEQYF. Written as DNA, the CDR3 is TGCGCCAGCAGCTTGACACGGGAGAATTACGAGCAGTACTTC.

In its sample, this clonotype was seen many times. The V gene is TRBV2, the J gene TRBJ2-5; D uncertain. V was trimmed by 0 bases and J by 5 bases, leaving 7 bases between them. This CDR3 has 13 residues. In germline, CDR1 is SNHLY, CDR2 FYNNEI. CDR3 nucleotides: TGTGCCAGCAGTGAAGCTAGTCGGGAGACCCAGTACTTC. Residues: CASSEASRETQYF. Combining the CDR3 with reference TRBV2 and TRBJ2-5 gives the whole variable domain EPEVTQTPSHQVTQMGQEVILRCVPISNHLYFYWYRQILGQKVEFLVSFYNNEISEKSEIFDDQFSVERPDGSNFTLKIRSTKLEDSAMYFCASSEASRETQYFGPGTRLLVL.

This clonotype has a count of ten or more. V is TRBV27 and J is TRBJ2-1, with TRBD2 matching over 11 bases. The CDR3 covers 17 residues. The V gene end was trimmed by 3 bases and the J gene end by 5 bases; junction bases not matched to a gene: 9. CDR1 and CDR2 from the germline V gene are MNHEY and SMNVEV (reference sequence). CDR3 nucleotides: TGTGCCAGCAGTTTGTCTAGCGGGAGGCCAAGAAACAATGAGCAGTTCTTC. It is translated as CASSLSSGRPRNNEQFF.

V gene TRBV12-3 or TRBV12-4 combines with J gene TRBJ2-3; 9 bases agree with TRBD1. Germline trimming cut 5 bases from V and 3 bases from J; bases unmatched to any gene: 12. This CDR3 spans 17 amino acids. The CDR3 sequence is CASSLSGTGLGTDTQYF. The CDR3 DNA is TGTGCCAGCAGTCTCTCCGGGACAGGGTTAGGTACAGATACGCAGTATTTT.

The gene calls are TRBV7-9 and TRBJ1-1; D is ambiguous. V lost 7 bases and J lost 1, with 13 bases in between. Germline V gene data show CDR1 as SEHNR and CDR2 as FQNEAQ (reference sequence). The CDR3 runs 14 residues. The CDR3 DNA follows: TGTGCCAGCACCCTGGGTTGGGGGAACACTGAAGCTTTCTTT. Translation gives CASTLGWGNTEAFF.

This chain connects TRBV29-1 to TRBJ2-7, with TRBD1 as a possible D gene (6 bases). Trimming took off 0 bases at V and 2 bases at J, with 11 bases between the two ends. CDR1 and CDR2 from the germline V gene are SQVTM and ANQGSEA. The CDR3 sequence is 14 residues long. CDR3 protein: CSVEEGRGTYEQYF. The CDR3 bases are TGCAGCGTTGAAGAAGGAAGGGGGACCTACGAGCAGTACTTC.

The CDR3 sequence is CATSRDRVTYNEQFF. CDR3 sequence (DNA): TGTGCCACCAGCCGGGACAGGGTAACCTACAATGAGCAGTTCTTC. The V call is TRBV15, the J call TRBJ2-1, with 9 bases matching TRBD1. The germline V gene has CDR1 LNHNV and CDR2 YYDKDF (reference sequence). V shed 5 bases, J shed 2 bases, and the junction held 4 bases outside the gene matches. The CDR3 contains 15 residues.

This clonotype was recorded at least ten times. This chain joins TRBV19 and TRBJ2-6; no definite D call. Deletions cut 3 bases from V and 2 bases from J, with 11 bases between. Germline V lookup: CDR1 LNHDA, CDR2 SQIVND (reference sequence). CDR3 length equals 16 residues. CDR3 in DNA: TGTGCCAGTAGTATCACTTATGGTACTGGGGCCAACGTCCTGACTTTC. It yields the protein CASSITYGTGANVLTF.

The sample holds a few counts of this clonotype. The V and J genes are TRBV28 and TRBJ1-2; D is ambiguous. The CDR3 runs to 15 residues. V dropped 3 bases and J dropped 2 bases, with 13 bases sitting between them. Germline assignment: CDR1 MDHEN and CDR2 SYDVKM. CDR3 DNA sequence: TGTGCCAGCAGTTTCGCTGTCAATCGAAACTATGGCTACACCTTC. Amino acids: CASSFAVNRNYGYTF.

To note about this clonotype: Sequence at one end of the junction differs from germline and may be a read error. J is TRBJ1-4 and V is TRBV12-3 or TRBV12-4, with TRBD1 identical over 9 bases. The CDR3 totals 19 residues. The CDR3 nucleotides read TGTGTCAGCAGTCCAGTCCCGGGACAGGGAAGGGGGCATAATGAAAAACTGTTTTTT. Its protein is CVSSPVPGQGRGHNEKLFF.

In its sample, this clonotype was seen many times. The rearrangement links TRBV27 to TRBJ2-7, with TRBD1 identical over 9 bases. The J segment lost 7 bases and the V segment lost 6 bases, leaving 7 bases of the junction unmatched. Germline V gives CDR1 MNHEY, CDR2 SMNVEV (reference sequence). The CDR3 spans 13 residues. The CDR3 DNA reads as TGTGCCAGCAGCTGGACAGGGGTTGGTGAGCAGTACTTC. Its translation is CASSWTGVGEQYF.

Of note for this clonotype: This clone may be a read error of a much larger clone one base away. The chain couples TRBV9 to TRBJ2-2; the match to TRBD2 covers 12 bases. Germline lookup yields CDR1 SGDLS and CDR2 YYNGEE. This CDR3 is 16 amino acids long. CDR3 amino acids: CASSGRLAGAVGDLFF. Written as DNA, the CDR3 is TGTGCCAGCAGCGGTCGACTAGCGGGGGCGGTCGGGGATCTGTTTTTT.

This clonotype showed up many times. The chain uses TRBV6-2 or TRBV6-3 and TRBJ2-5; 11 bases agree with TRBD2. This CDR3 comprises 17 residues. The V gene's germline CDR1 is MNHEY and CDR2 SVGEGT. V shed 3 bases and J 5 bases; nucleotides not matched to a gene: 11. CDR3 amino acids: CASSYGIAGGSGETQYF. The DNA of the CDR3 is TGTGCCAGCAGTTATGGAATAGCGGGAGGGTCTGGGGAGACCCAGTACTTC.

In this sample, this clonotype turned up many times. J is TRBJ2-7 and V is TRBV7-9; 13 nucleotides align to TRBD2. The CDR3 runs 14 residues. The V gene end was trimmed by 5 bases and the J gene end by 6 bases; junction bases not matched to a gene: 4. The germline V gene encodes CDR1 SEHNR and CDR2 FQNEAQ (reference sequence). The CDR3 loop is CASSRTSGSAEQYF. As DNA, the CDR3 is TGTGCCAGCAGCCGGACTAGCGGGAGTGCCGAGCAGTACTTC.

This clonotype has a handful of counts. The chain joins TRBV20-1 to TRBJ1-6; D is perhaps TRBD1 (6 bases). Germline CDR1 reads DFQATT; CDR2 reads SNEGSKA (reference sequence). The V gene lost 3 bases and the J gene lost 9 bases, with 12 bases spanning the gap. The CDR3 has 13 amino acids. The DNA for the CDR3 is TGCAGTGCTAGGGAGGGGGTTGGTTCACCCCTCCACTTT. This gives the protein CSAREGVGSPLHF.

This clonotype appeared a few times. This sequence joins TRBV29-1 and TRBJ2-3; D is ambiguous. This CDR3 has 15 amino acids. V shed 0 bases and J shed 4 bases, with 14 bases lying between them. Germline lookup yields CDR1 SQVTM and CDR2 ANQGSEA. The CDR3 region is CSVEDQLLGPDTQYF. As DNA, the CDR3 is TGCAGCGTTGAAGATCAGCTATTGGGCCCAGATACGCAGTATTTT.

At least ten counts were recorded for this clonotype. The CDR3 loop reads CSATRSQETQYF. CDR3 nucleotide sequence: TGCAGTGCTACGCGGAGCCAAGAGACCCAGTACTTC. The rearrangement joins TRBV20-1 to TRBJ2-5; D ambiguous. V was pared by 4 bases and J by 1 base, with 7 bases between. Germline assignment: CDR1 DFQATT and CDR2 SNEGSKA (reference sequence). There are 12 residues in the CDR3.

This clonotype was counted at least ten times. The V gene is TRBV2, the J gene TRBJ1-1, with D uncertain. V was clipped by 8 bases and J by 1 base, with 5 bases between them. There are 11 residues in the CDR3. CDR1 and CDR2 (germline): SNHLY, FYNNEI. DNA for the CDR3: TGTGCCAGCGCGGGGAACACTGAAGCTTTCTTT. This sequence encodes CASAGNTEAFF.

This clonotype was seen many times. The chain is built from TRBV11-2 and TRBJ1-1; unclear D gene. V lost 0 bases to trimming and J lost 7 bases, with 15 bases between them. The CDR3 has 15 residues. The germline V gene encodes CDR1 SGHAT and CDR2 FQNNGV. The CDR3 reads CASSLDSGGSIEAFF. The CDR3 coding sequence is TGTGCCAGCAGCTTAGATTCAGGCGGGAGCATTGAAGCTTTCTTT. The full variable domain, rest sourced from reference TRBV11-2 and TRBJ1-1, is EAGVAQSPRYKIIEKRQSVAFWCNPISGHATLYWYQQILGQGPKLLIQFQNNGVVDDSQLPKDRFSAERLKGVDSTLKIQPAKLEDSAVYLCASSLDSGGSIEAFFGQGTRLTVV.

This clonotype was observed a handful of times. J is TRBJ2-1 and V is TRBV5-6; 9 bases map to TRBD1. With V trimmed by 0 bases and J by 8 bases, 12 bases remained unmatched. The CDR3 is 17 amino acids. Germline V lookup: CDR1 SGHDT, CDR2 YYEEEE. Here the CDR3 reads CASSLELGTGIFHEQFF. In DNA, the CDR3 is TGTGCCAGCAGCTTGGAGCTAGGGACAGGGATATTCCATGAGCAGTTCTTC.

The CDR3 is CAWSGWTAINYGYTF. The CDR3 nucleotides are TGTGCCTGGAGTGGATGGACAGCCATTAACTATGGCTACACCTTC. The chain is built from TRBV30 and TRBJ1-2; D possibly corresponds to TRBD1 (6 bases). In germline, CDR1 is GTSNPN, CDR2 SVGIG (reference sequence). The V and J ends lost 1 base and 1 base respectively, with 13 bases between them. The CDR3 runs 15 residues.

The chain is built from TRBV20-1 and TRBJ2-3; 8 bases line up with TRBD1. In germline, CDR1 is DFQATT, CDR2 SNEGSKA (reference sequence). V gave up 0 bases and J gave up 5 bases; unmatched junction bases: 16. The CDR3 contains 18 residues. CDR3 sequence: CSARDVTRRTGLVDTQYF. The CDR3 bases are TGCAGTGCTAGAGATGTTACCCGCAGGACAGGGTTGGTAGATACGCAGTATTTT.

In this sample, this clonotype turned up many times. This chain joins TRBV6-2 or TRBV6-3 and TRBJ2-2; 11 bases are shared with TRBD2. Per the germline V gene, CDR1 is MNHEY and CDR2 is SVGEGT. J lost 3 bases, V lost 6 bases, and 6 bases had no gene match. CDR3 length: 16 amino acids. The CDR3 spells CASRDLAGGDTGELFF. The CDR3 region has the DNA TGTGCCAGCAGAGATTTAGCGGGAGGGGACACCGGGGAGCTGTTTTTT.

The chain is built from TRBV27 and TRBJ1-1; 10 nucleotides match TRBD1. V lost 5 bases, J lost 5 bases, and 8 bases stayed unmatched. This CDR3 region has 15 residues. Germline V gene sequence: CDR1 MNHEY, CDR2 SMNVEV (reference sequence). CDR3 bases: TGTGCCAGCAGTCTAACCGGGACAGGGGTGACTGAAGCTTTCTTT. As protein: CASSLTGTGVTEAFF.

This clonotype was seen more than once but under ten times. CDR3 in amino acids: CASSFIFQTSILASYEQYF. The CDR3 nucleotides read TGCGCCAGCAGCTTTATATTCCAGACGTCGATTTTGGCTTCCTACGAGCAGTACTTC. V gene TRBV5-1 combines with J gene TRBJ2-7; D call uncertain. The CDR3 sequence is 19 residues long. V gave up 2 bases and J gave up 1 base, with 25 bases separating them. CDR1 is SGHRS, CDR2 YFSETQ, per germline.

With regard to this clonotype: The germline gene is not matched at one end of the junction; a read error may be the cause. This chain links TRBV10-3 with TRBJ2-1; 13 bases match TRBD2. The CDR3 consists of 14 residues. CDR1 is ENHRY, CDR2 SYGVKD, per germline. The CDR3 loop reads CAISEPSRTSGGLF. In DNA form, the CDR3 reads TGTGCCATCAGTGAGCCTAGTCGGACTAGCGGGGGCCTCTTC.

This clonotype was observed a few times. This chain connects TRBV25-1 to TRBJ2-3; D perhaps matches TRBD2 (6 bases). The CDR3 runs to 15 residues. Germline CDR1 is MGHDK and CDR2 is SYGVNS. V lost 3 bases to trimming and J lost 2 bases, with 12 bases between them. The CDR3 DNA sequence: TGTGCCAGCAGTGAGTCTAGCGTCCTCACAGATACGCAGTATTTT. This gives the protein CASSESSVLTDTQYF.